This record concerns one T cell receptor beta chain sequence. Its antigen is unknown. The data belong to a study of T-cell reconstitution after alpha-beta-depleted transplantation in children. General study results and limits: T cells produced anew were the main source of T-cell counts and diversity one year after transplant. Roughly two months post-transplant, alpha-beta T cells reportedly originated from several hundred graft clones that had expanded. Recipient T cells and thymic progenitors that survived gave rise to the high TCRbeta diversity observed at day 60 in some patients.

Unique molecular identifiers were incorporated when the TCRbeta library was constructed. TCRdb re-called the PCR reads through MiXCR, storing one row per CDR3 protein. The sample holds about 580,000 distinct CDR3 sequences, more than 20% seen once. The sequences come from PBMCs, mostly from graft donor cells, collected 360 days after TCRalphabeta/CD19-depleted stem cell transplant. This TCR was sampled from a boy in the first two years of life who had a stem cell transplant for acute myeloid leukemia, so the T cells may come from the graft donor.

The CDR3 protein is CASSSGTEDPSGNQPQHF. The CDR3, as DNA: TGTGCCAGCAGTTCCGGGACAGAGGACCCCTCTGGCAATCAGCCCCAGCATTTT. The V and J genes are TRBV12-3 or TRBV12-4 and TRBJ1-5; 7 nucleotides line up with TRBD1. Trimming removed 4 bases from V and 2 bases from J; junction bases left unmatched: 14. The CDR3 length is 18 residues.